The 18 T cell receptor beta chains below come from one sample, sequenced in a study of cytotoxic CD8 clonotypes in ibrutinib-treated CLL. Sequenced by immunoSEQ multiplex PCR; TCRdb stores in-frame clones only, minus some. The data show some 310,000 clones, about 80% seen once. The sequencing used PBMCs, collected before ibrutinib treatment. The receptors derive from a human donor with chronic lymphocytic leukemia.

The gene calls are TRBV4-1 and TRBJ2-5; 7 nucleotides agree with TRBD1. Germline CDR1 reads MGHRA; CDR2 reads YSYEKL. The CDR3 totals 14 residues. J lost 5 bases, V lost 4 bases, and 7 bases had no gene match. CDR3 DNA: TGCGCCAGCAGCCTCTTACAGGGGCGTGAGACCCAGTACTTC. Amino acid sequence: CASSLLQGRETQYF.

The chain has TRBV4-3 and TRBJ1-4; TRBD1 might be the D (5 bases). Germline CDR1 LGHNA, CDR2 YSLEER. Trimming took 2 bases from V and 0 from J, leaving 22 bases between them. The length of the CDR3 is 20 residues. CDR3 coding DNA: TGCGCCAGCAGCCAAAATCCAGGGCGAAACTCCCCTGCAACTAATGAAAAACTGTTTTTT. Its translation: CASSQNPGRNSPATNEKLFF.

J is TRBJ2-7 and V is TRBV5-1; 8 bases are shared with TRBD1. Trimming cost V 0 bases and J 2 bases; bases outside gene matches: 4. The CDR3 contains 15 residues. CDR1 and CDR2 (germline): SGHRS, YFSETQ. The CDR3 protein is CASSLEGTGPYEQYF. The CDR3 DNA follows: TGCGCCAGCAGCTTGGAGGGGACAGGACCCTACGAGCAGTACTTC.

The chain couples TRBV25-1 to TRBJ1-1, with a possible D match to TRBD1 (5 bases). This CDR3 spans 16 amino acids. V lost 0 bases and J 0 bases, leaving 11 bases between the germline ends. Germline assignment: CDR1 MGHDK and CDR2 SYGVNS. In nucleotides, the CDR3 is TGTGCCAGCAGTGAATACGGTCAAGGGGTGAACACTGAAGCTTTCTTT. This codes for CASSEYGQGVNTEAFF.

The J gene is TRBJ2-7, the V gene TRBV5-4; D gene uncertain. The CDR3 has 15 residues. The germline V gene has CDR1 SGHNT and CDR2 YYREEE (reference sequence). Trimming pared 2 bases from V and 6 bases from J, leaving 18 bases between. CDR3 DNA sequence: TGTGCCAGCAGCTTCCTGATGACCCCAATGGGCGAGCAGTACTTC. Amino acids: CASSFLMTPMGEQYF.

Here the CDR3 DNA reads TGTGCCAGCAGCACAAAGGTGAACACTGAAGCTTTCTTT. Translation: CASSTKVNTEAFF. V usage is TRBV6-1 and J usage is TRBJ1-1; D uncertain. Per the germline V gene, CDR1 is MNHNS and CDR2 is SASEGT. Trimming took off 6 bases at V and 0 bases at J, with 8 bases between the two ends. CDR3 length equals 13 residues.

This clone has a single count. The rearrangement uses TRBV6-5 and TRBJ1-1; D is unclear. The CDR3 is made up of 14 amino acids. The V gene lost 6 bases and the J gene lost 1 base, with 12 bases spanning the gap. CDR1 is MNHEY and CDR2 is SVGAGI in the germline V gene. CDR3 sequence reads: CASSPNGWNTEAFF. CDR3 nucleotide sequence: TGTGCCAGCAGCCCAAACGGGTGGAACACTGAAGCTTTCTTT.

The V call is TRBV15, the J call TRBJ2-7, with D perhaps given as TRBD1 or TRBD2 (5 bases each). This CDR3 is built from 16 residues. V was trimmed by 4 bases and J by 4 bases, leaving 20 bases between them. CDR1 is LNHNV, CDR2 YYDKDF, per germline (reference sequence). CDR3 sequence (DNA): TGTGCCACCAGCAAGGGGAGTCGTCTAGATGTGTACGAGCAGTACTTC. It codes for CATSKGSRLDVYEQYF. Full variable domain (outside the CDR3, taken from reference TRBV15 and TRBJ2-7): DAMVIQNPRYQVTQFGKPVTLSCSQTLNHNVMYWYQQKSSQAPKLLFHYYDKDFNNEADTPDNFQSRRPNTSFCFLDIRSPGLGDTAMYLCATSKGSRLDVYEQYFGPGTRLTVT.

As DNA, the CDR3 is TGTGCCAGTAGTCGAGGGACAGTGTCCGGAAACACCATATATTTT. It encodes CASSRGTVSGNTIYF. The rearrangement joins TRBV19 to TRBJ1-3; 7 bases line up with TRBD1. The germline gives CDR1 LNHDA, CDR2 SQIVND (reference sequence). Trimming removed 5 bases from V and 4 bases from J; junction bases left unmatched: 8. This CDR3 has 15 amino acids.

The chain couples TRBV30 to TRBJ1-5; no clear D gene. V was pared by 0 bases and J by 0 bases, with 9 bases between. Looked up from germline, CDR1 is GTSNPN and CDR2 is SVGIG (reference sequence). CDR3 size: 15 residues. CDR3 region: CAWSVGAISNQPQHF. The DNA for the CDR3 is TGTGCCTGGAGTGTAGGCGCCATTAGCAATCAGCCCCAGCATTTT. The full variable domain, completed using reference TRBV30 and TRBJ1-5, is SQTIHQWPATLVQPVGSPLSLECTVEGTSNPNLYWYRQAAGRGLQLLFYSVGIGQISSEVPQNLSASRPQDRQFILSSKKLLLSDSGFYLCAWSVGAISNQPQHFGDGTRLSIL.

This clone has just one count. The rearrangement uses TRBV5-6 and TRBJ2-1, with 7 positions matching TRBD2. CDR1 and CDR2 from the germline V gene are SGHDT and YYEEEE. This CDR3 region has 14 residues. The ends lost 4 bases at V and 7 bases at J; junction bases unmatched: 8. This CDR3 is CASSPRAGLNEQFF. In nucleotides, the CDR3 is TGTGCCAGCAGCCCCCGGGCGGGACTAAATGAGCAGTTCTTC.

The gene calls are TRBV30 and TRBJ2-7, with D perhaps TRBD2 (6 bases). The CDR3 has 13 amino acids. The ends were cut back, 5 bases at V and 7 bases at J, with 18 bases in the middle. Germline CDR1 and CDR2: GTSNPN and SVGIG (reference sequence). The DNA of the CDR3 is TGTGCCTGGGGCGCGGGAACCTGGTGGGAGCAGTACTTC. This translates into CAWGAGTWWEQYF.

The chain recombines TRBV9 with TRBJ2-3; 9 bases agree with TRBD2. The CDR3 covers 16 residues. The junction had 4 bases not matched to a gene; V was cut back by 1 base and J by 1 base. Per the germline V gene, CDR1 is SGDLS and CDR2 is YYNGEE. In DNA form, the CDR3 reads TGTGCCAGCAGCGTATACTTAGCGGGAGGCACAGATACGCAGTATTTT. Residues: CASSVYLAGGTDTQYF.

The chain carries TRBV7-2 and TRBJ2-7, with a possible D match to TRBD1 (5 bases). This CDR3 contains 15 residues. In germline, CDR1 is SGHTA, CDR2 FQGNSA. The V end lost 0 bases, the J end lost 0 bases, and 9 bases lay between the germline ends. The CDR3 DNA reads TGTGCCAGCAGCTTAGCAGGGGTGAGCTCCTACGAGCAGTACTTC. This encodes CASSLAGVSSYEQYF.

CDR3 DNA: TGTGCCAGCAGCTCGAACCCCGGGACTGGTAAAGAGACCCAGTACTTC. Translation gives CASSSNPGTGKETQYF. The chain employs TRBV7-2 and TRBJ2-5, with D possibly matching TRBD2 (6 bases). The CDR3 has 16 residues. Germline loops: CDR1 SGHTA, CDR2 FQGNSA. The V and J ends lost 4 bases and 3 bases respectively, with 18 bases between them.

This clone was detected only a few times. CDR3 sequence (DNA): TGTGCCAGCTCCTCCGGTCAGCGGCAGCCCCAGCATTTT. This sequence encodes CASSSGQRQPQHF. V and J are TRBV18 and TRBJ1-5; D is uncertain. Germline V gene sequence: CDR1 KGHSH, CDR2 LQKENI. V shed 6 bases and J shed 7 bases, with 13 bases lying between them. CDR3 length equals 13 residues.

The V call is TRBV4-3, the J call TRBJ1-2; D not certain. This CDR3 spans 14 amino acids. Trimming shortened V by 2 bases and J by 4 bases, and 11 bases separated the two germline ends. Looked up from germline, CDR1 is LGHNA and CDR2 is YSLEER. The CDR3 protein is CASSQPGRSYGYTF. Here the CDR3 DNA reads TGCGCCAGCAGCCAACCCGGACGGTCCTATGGCTACACCTTC.

This clone was seen a handful of times. This sequence joins TRBV4-3 and TRBJ2-1; D unclear. CDR1 LGHNA and CDR2 YSLEER come from the germline V gene. The V gene lost 0 bases and the J gene lost 4 bases, with 7 bases spanning the gap. The CDR3 is 14 residues long. The DNA for the CDR3 is TGCGCCAGCAGCCAAGATACCGGATACAATGAGCAGTTCTTC. This encodes CASSQDTGYNEQFF.